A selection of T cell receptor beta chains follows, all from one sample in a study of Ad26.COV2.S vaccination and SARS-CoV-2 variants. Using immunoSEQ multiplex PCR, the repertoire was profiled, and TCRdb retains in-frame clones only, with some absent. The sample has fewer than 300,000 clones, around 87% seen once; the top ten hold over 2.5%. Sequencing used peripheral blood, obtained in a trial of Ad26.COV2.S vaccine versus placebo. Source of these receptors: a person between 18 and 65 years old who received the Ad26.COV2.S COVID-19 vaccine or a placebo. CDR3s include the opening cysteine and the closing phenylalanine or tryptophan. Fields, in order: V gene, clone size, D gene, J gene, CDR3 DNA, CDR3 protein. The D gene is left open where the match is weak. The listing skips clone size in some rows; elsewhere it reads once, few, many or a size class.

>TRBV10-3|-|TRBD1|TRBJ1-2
TGTGCCATCAGTGGAAAGGACAGGAACTATGGCTACACCTTC
CAISGKDRNYGYTF
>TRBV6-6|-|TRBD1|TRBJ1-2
TGTGCCAGCAGTTTCGTCCCGGGACAGGGTGATGGCTACACCTTC
CASSFVPGQGDGYTF
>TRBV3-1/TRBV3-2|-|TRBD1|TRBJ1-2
TGTGCCAGCAGCCTCGGGACAGGGTTAATATATGGCTACACCTTC
CASSLGTGLIYGYTF
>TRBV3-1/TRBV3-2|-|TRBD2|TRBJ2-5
TGTGCCAGCAGCCAGACTAGCGGACCAGAGACCCAGTACTTC
CASSQTSGPETQYF
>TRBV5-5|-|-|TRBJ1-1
TGTGCCAGCAGCTCCGCCCAATATGGGAGTGAAGCTTTCTTT
CASSSAQYGSEAFF
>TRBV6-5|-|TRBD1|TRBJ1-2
TGTGCCAGCAGTACCCGGGACAGCGCTCGCTATGGCTACACCTTC
CASSTRDSARYGYTF
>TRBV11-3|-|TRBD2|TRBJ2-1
TGTGCCAGCAGCTTTTTCGCGGGAGGGCCGCGCTACAATGAGCAGTTCTTC
CASSFFAGGPRYNEQFF
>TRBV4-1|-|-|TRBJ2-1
TGCGCCAGCAGCCAAGATCCGGCTAGCGCCTACTACAATGAGCAGTTCTTC
CASSQDPASAYYNEQFF
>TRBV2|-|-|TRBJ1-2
TGTGCCAGCAGTACCGGTACTAACTATGGCTACACCTTC
CASSTGTNYGYTF
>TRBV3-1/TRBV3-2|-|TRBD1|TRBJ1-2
TGTGCCAGCAGCCCACCGGGACAGGGTGGCGGCTACACCTTC
CASSPPGQGGGYTF
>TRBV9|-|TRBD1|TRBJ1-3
TGTGCCAGCAGCCCTATCTCGAGACAGGGGGGCTCTGGAAACACCATATATTTT
CASSPISRQGGSGNTIYF
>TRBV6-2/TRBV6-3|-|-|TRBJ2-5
TGTGCCAGCAGTTCCCCTACCGACGGGCAAGAGACCCAGTACTTC
CASSSPTDGQETQYF
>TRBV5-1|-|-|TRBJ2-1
TGCGCCAGCAGCTCCAATGGGGGCTCCTACAATGAGCAGTTCTTC
CASSSNGGSYNEQFF
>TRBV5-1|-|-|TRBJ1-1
TGCGCCAGCAGCCTTCCGGTTTTGGGGACTGAAGCTTTCTTT
CASSLPVLGTEAFF
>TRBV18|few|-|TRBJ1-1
TGTGCCAGCTCACCACGGGCGGGGAACACTGAAGCTTTCTTT
CASSPRAGNTEAFF
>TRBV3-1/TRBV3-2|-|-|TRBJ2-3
TGTGCCAGCAGCCCCTCCAGGCTCGTGCGGGATACGCAGTATTTT
CASSPSRLVRDTQYF
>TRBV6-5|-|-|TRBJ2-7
TGCGCCAGTGGACAGCGTTCCTACGAGCAGTACTTC
CASGQRSYEQYF
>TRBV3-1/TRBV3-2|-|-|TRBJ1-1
TGTGCCAGCAGCCAAGATGGGGAAGGGGCGTCCACTGAAGCTTTCTTT
CASSQDGEGASTEAFF
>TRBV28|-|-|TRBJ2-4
TGTGCCAGCCGGGGACTGGGGGTAGACATTCAGTACTTC
CASRGLGVDIQYF
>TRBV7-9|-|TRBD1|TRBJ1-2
TGTGCCAGCAGCCTGGGACAGGCGACGGTGAACTATGGCTACACCTTC
CASSLGQATVNYGYTF
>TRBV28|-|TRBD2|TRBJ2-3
TGTGCCAGCAGTCCCCATAGCGGGAGGACCACAGATACGCAGTATTTT
CASSPHSGRTTDTQYF
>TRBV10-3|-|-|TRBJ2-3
TGTGCCATCAGCCCAGATACGCAGTATTTT
CAISPDTQYF
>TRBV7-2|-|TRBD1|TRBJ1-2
TGTGCCAGCAGCTTATCCGGGACAGGGCTGTCCTATGGCTACACCTTC
CASSLSGTGLSYGYTF
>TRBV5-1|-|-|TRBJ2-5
TGCGCCAGCAGCGTTAACCAAGAGACCCAGTACTTC
CASSVNQETQYF
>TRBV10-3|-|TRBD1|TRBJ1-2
TGTGCCATCACGGGACAGTTCGCTCTGGGCTACACCTTC
CAITGQFALGYTF
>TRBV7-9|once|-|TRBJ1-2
TGTGCCAGCAGCTTAGTGTCAGGCCTAAACTATGGCTACACCTTC
CASSLVSGLNYGYTF
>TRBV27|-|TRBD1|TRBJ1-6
TGTGCCAGCAGCCCGGTCGGCTCCGGGACAGGCTATTCACCCCTCCACTTT
CASSPVGSGTGYSPLHF
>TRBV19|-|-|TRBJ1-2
TGTGCCAGTAGTATAGGACACCTCGCCTATGGCTACACCTTC
CASSIGHLAYGYTF
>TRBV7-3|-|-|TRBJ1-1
TGTGCCAGCAGCCCTGAGGGGGGAGTGGTGAACACTGAAGCTTTCTTT
CASSPEGGVVNTEAFF
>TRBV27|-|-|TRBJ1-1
TGTGCCAGCAGTTTTGGTATGAACACTGAAGCTTTCTTT
CASSFGMNTEAFF
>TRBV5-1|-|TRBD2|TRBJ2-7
TGCGCCAGCAGCGGAACTAGCGACTCCTACGAGCAGTACTTC
CASSGTSDSYEQYF
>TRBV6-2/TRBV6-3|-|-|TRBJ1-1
TGTGCCAGCAGTTACGTGAGAGGGGACGCTTTCTTT
CASSYVRGDAFF
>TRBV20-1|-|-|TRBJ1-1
TGCAGTGCTAGTTCGCGGGTGGGAACTGAAGCTTTCTTT
CSASSRVGTEAFF
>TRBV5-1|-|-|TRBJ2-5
TGCGCCAGCAGCTTGGGGGGAAACCAAGAGACCCAGTACTTC
CASSLGGNQETQYF
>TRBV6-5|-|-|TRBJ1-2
TGTGCCAGCAGTTACTCGAGTATTCGGGGGGGAAGAGGCTACACCTTC
CASSYSSIRGGRGYTF
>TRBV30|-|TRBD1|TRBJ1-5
TGTGCCTGGGGGACAGGGAATAGCAATCAGCCCCAGCATTTT
CAWGTGNSNQPQHF
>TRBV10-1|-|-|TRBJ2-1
TGCGCCAGCAGTGATTCGCTCGGACCGTACAATGAGCAGTTCTTC
CASSDSLGPYNEQFF
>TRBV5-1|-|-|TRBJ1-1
TGCGCCAGCAGCTGGGGTAGGGGCACACCAGATGAAGCTTTCTTT
CASSWGRGTPDEAFF
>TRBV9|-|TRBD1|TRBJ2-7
TGTGCCAGCAGCGCCGGGACAGGGTCCGAGCAGTACTTC
CASSAGTGSEQYF
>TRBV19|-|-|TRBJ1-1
TGTGCCAGTACCCAGGTTCCATGGGGGAACACTGAAGCTTTCTTT
CASTQVPWGNTEAFF
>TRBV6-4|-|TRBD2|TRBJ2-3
TGTGCCAGCCCTCCTAGTGCGGGAGGGCCGGGCGGCCCAGATACGCAGTATTTT
CASPPSAGGPGGPDTQYF
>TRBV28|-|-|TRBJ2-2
TGTGCCAGCAGTTCGCCGGGAGCCGGGGAGCTGTTTTTT
CASSSPGAGELFF